The 20 T cell receptor beta chains below were found in one sample sequenced in a study of blood T cells in healthy people across ages. With a J-beta primer mix and a sample-barcoded 5' primer, a second PCR ran about 7 to 12 cycles. Each CDR3 protein gets one entry after TCRdb re-called the 5' RACE reads with MiXCR. The top ten clones hold around 11% of a sample with approximately 1.5 million distinct CDR3 sequences, roughly 32% of them seen once. The sample was blood. The receptors derive from a woman aged 30 to 39 in good health.

In DNA form, the CDR3 reads TGTGCCAGCAGTGTCGACAGGGGCAATGAAAAACTGTTTTTT. Protein: CASSVDRGNEKLFF. This chain joins TRBV2 and TRBJ1-4, with 8 bases identical to TRBD1. The CDR3 sequence is 14 residues long. Germline V CDR1 and CDR2: SNHLY, FYNNEI. The J segment lost 5 bases and the V segment lost 4 bases, leaving 3 bases of the junction unmatched. Full variable domain (missing parts from reference TRBV2 and TRBJ1-4): EPEVTQTPSHQVTQMGQEVILRCVPISNHLYFYWYRQILGQKVEFLVSFYNNEISEKSEIFDDQFSVERPDGSNFTLKIRSTKLEDSAMYFCASSVDRGNEKLFFGSGTQLSVL.

The CDR3 region is CSASSSGGLGGETQYF. Here the CDR3 DNA reads TGCAGTGCTAGTTCTAGCGGGGGCCTGGGGGGAGAGACCCAGTACTTC. The rearrangement links TRBV20-1 to TRBJ2-5; 10 bases map to TRBD2. V shed 3 bases and J 4 bases; nucleotides not matched to a gene: 11. The CDR3 extends over 16 amino acids. Germline-derived CDR1 and CDR2 are DFQATT and SNEGSKA (reference sequence).

This clonotype was observed a few times. The rearrangement uses TRBV28 and TRBJ2-6; TRBD1 matches 8 bases. Looked up from germline, CDR1 is MDHEN and CDR2 is SYDVKM. The CDR3 length is 17 residues. V lost 6 bases and J lost 0; bases outside the gene matches: 7. The CDR3 sequence is CASSHGTGTSGANVLTF. For the CDR3, the DNA is TGTGCCAGCAGCCATGGGACAGGTACCTCTGGGGCCAACGTCCTGACTTTC.

A few counts support this clonotype. This chain connects TRBV20-1 to TRBJ2-7; D is perhaps TRBD1 or TRBD2 (7 bases each). Trimming stripped 3 bases from V and 9 bases from J, with 24 bases between. CDR1 and CDR2 from the germline V gene are DFQATT and SNEGSKA (reference sequence). CDR3 length equals 15 residues. CDR3 region: CSASLSGLGGLLQYF. Written as DNA, the CDR3 is TGCAGTGCTAGTCTTAGCGGACTAGGGGGCCTTTTGCAGTACTTC.

This clonotype was recorded many times. V and J are TRBV7-9 and TRBJ1-6, with 8 bases identical to TRBD1. J gave up 6 bases and V 4 bases, and 2 bases lay outside the gene matches. The CDR3 is 14 residues long. Per the germline V gene, CDR1 is SEHNR and CDR2 is FQNEAQ (reference sequence). CDR3 DNA: TGTGCCAGCAGCTCCGGACAGGGTAATTCACCCCTCCACTTT. Its translation is CASSSGQGNSPLHF. Full variable domain (remainder filled in from reference TRBV7-9 and TRBJ1-6): DTGVSQNPRHKITKRGQNVTFRCDPISEHNRLYWYRQTLGQGPEFLTYFQNEAQLEKSRLLSDRFSAERPKGSFSTLEIQRTEQGDSAMYLCASSSGQGNSPLHFGNGTRLTVT.

This clonotype has a single count. V and J are TRBV3-1 and TRBJ1-1, with TRBD1 matching over 7 bases. Trimming removed 1 base from V and 6 bases from J; junction bases left unmatched: 11. The CDR3 totals 16 residues. Germline-derived CDR1 and CDR2 are LGHDT and YNNKEL (reference sequence). The DNA of the CDR3 is TGTGCCAGCAGCCAAGCTATAGGGGGCGTAGGTTCTGAAGCTTTCTTT. Its protein product is CASSQAIGGVGSEAFF.

This clonotype was observed many times. The rearrangement joins TRBV29-1 to TRBJ2-3; 14 nucleotides agree with TRBD2. This CDR3 has 16 amino acids. Germline V CDR1 and CDR2: SQVTM, ANQGSEA. With 2 bases clipped from V and 1 base from J, the junction kept 2 bases outside the gene matches. The CDR3 DNA reads as TGCAGCGTTGAACCGGGACTAGCGGGAGGCACAGATACGCAGTATTTT. It codes for CSVEPGLAGGTDTQYF.

This clonotype was detected only a few times. The chain joins TRBV20-1 to TRBJ1-2; D is unclear. The ends were cut back, 1 base at V and 2 bases at J, with 11 bases in the middle. Germline CDR1 is DFQATT and CDR2 is SNEGSKA (reference sequence). The CDR3 runs to 14 residues. The CDR3 sequence: CSARGSGSNYGYTF. Written as DNA, the CDR3 is TGCAGTGCTAGAGGATCCGGGTCAAACTATGGCTACACCTTC.

The chain carries TRBV3-1 and TRBJ1-5; TRBD1 agrees at 9 bases. With 1 base clipped from V and 7 bases from J, the junction kept 5 bases outside the gene matches. Looked up from germline, CDR1 is LGHDT and CDR2 is YNNKEL (reference sequence). The CDR3 contains 15 residues. CDR3 sequence: CASSQGTGERQPQHF. The CDR3 DNA sequence: TGTGCCAGCAGCCAAGGGACAGGGGAACGGCAGCCCCAGCATTTT.

Many counts were recorded for this clonotype. This chain joins TRBV6-5 and TRBJ2-7; 9 positions agree with TRBD2. The junction had 0 bases not matched to a gene; V was cut back by 0 bases and J by 0 bases. This CDR3 has 15 residues. From germline, CDR1 is MNHEY and CDR2 SVGAGI. The CDR3 protein is CASSYSAGGSYEQYF. Written as DNA, the CDR3 is TGTGCCAGCAGTTACTCAGCGGGGGGCTCCTACGAGCAGTACTTC.

J is TRBJ1-2 and V is TRBV7-9; D unresolved. V lost 1 base, J lost 7 bases, and 10 bases lay in between. The CDR3 totals 13 residues. Germline V CDR1 and CDR2: SEHNR, FQNEAQ (reference sequence). The CDR3 loop is CASSLEALSGYTF. The CDR3 DNA is TGTGCCAGCAGCTTAGAGGCCCTGAGTGGCTACACCTTC.

In its sample, this clonotype was seen a few times. V is TRBV9 and J is TRBJ2-1; 12 positions match TRBD2. Germline lookup yields CDR1 SGDLS and CDR2 YYNGEE. The CDR3 loop spans 17 amino acids. V trimming: 6 bases; J trimming: 6 bases; junction bases outside the gene matches: 13. The CDR3 DNA sequence: TGTGCCAGCAACTCCAACCCCACTAGCGGGAGGAGCAATGAGCAGTTCTTC. Protein: CASNSNPTSGRSNEQFF.

The chain is built from TRBV20-1 and TRBJ1-5; 10 bases map to TRBD1. J gave up 6 bases and V 0 bases, and 11 bases lay outside the gene matches. Germline values: CDR1 DFQATT, CDR2 SNEGSKA (reference sequence). CDR3 length equals 17 residues. CDR3 bases: TGCAGTGCTAGAGATAGTTCCCGGACAGGGGGGCCTCAGCCCCAGCATTTT. Protein product: CSARDSSRTGGPQPQHF.

This clonotype has a count of ten or more. The chain recombines TRBV29-1 with TRBJ2-4, with D possibly matching TRBD1 (6 bases). This CDR3 is built from 13 residues. V dropped 6 bases and J dropped 6 bases, with 15 bases sitting between them. CDR1 is SQVTM and CDR2 is ANQGSEA in the germline V gene. The CDR3 coding sequence is TGCAGCGTCGAACGAACGGACAGAAACATTCAGTACTTC. Translation: CSVERTDRNIQYF.

The CDR3 DNA reads as TGCAGCGTTGAAGATCTTTCCGGGGAGCTGTTTTTT. This gives the protein CSVEDLSGELFF. This chain uses TRBV29-1 with TRBJ2-2, with D hard to call. Germline V lookup: CDR1 SQVTM, CDR2 ANQGSEA. Between the trimmed V and J ends, which lost 0 bases and 6 bases, there was a span of 5 bases. There are 12 residues in the CDR3.

Concerning this clonotype itself: An end of the junction does not agree with germline; a read error may underlie this. The V and J genes are TRBV15 and TRBJ2-5; unclear D gene. From germline, CDR1 is LNHNV and CDR2 YYDKDF (reference sequence). The CDR3 is 16 amino acids. The CDR3 sequence: CVTSRVRRPEHETQYF. The DNA of the CDR3 is TGTGTCACCAGCAGAGTCCGAAGGCCGGAGCACGAGACCCAGTACTTC.

The rearrangement joins TRBV5-4 to TRBJ2-2; 7 nucleotides line up with TRBD2. The V segment lost 1 base and the J segment 4 bases; nucleotides outside the gene matches: 4. The CDR3 has 15 amino acids. Germline V gene lookup returns CDR1 SGHNT and CDR2 YYREEE (reference sequence). In nucleotides, the CDR3 is TGTGCCAGCAGCTTGAAAGCGGGGTTCACCGGGGAGCTGTTTTTT. Translating gives CASSLKAGFTGELFF.

Comments on this clonotype: One end of the junction fails to match germline, which may point to a read error. The chain is built from TRBV7-8 and TRBJ1-1; D may be TRBD1 (5 bases). The V gene's germline CDR1 is SGHVS and CDR2 FQNEAQ. CDR3 length equals 15 residues. The CDR3 DNA sequence: TGTGCCAGCACCTTACGGTCAGGGCCACCACAAGGAGTTTTCTTT. Its translation: CASTLRSGPPQGVFF.

V gene TRBV20-1 combines with J gene TRBJ2-7, with TRBD1 matching over 10 bases. Trimming at V came to 5 bases and at J to 6 bases, leaving 13 bases not matched to a gene. This CDR3 is 15 amino acids long. Germline values: CDR1 DFQATT, CDR2 SNEGSKA (reference sequence). The CDR3 sequence: CSALGRTGGIGEQYF. The CDR3 DNA reads TGCAGTGCTCTAGGAAGGACAGGGGGGATTGGCGAGCAGTACTTC.

The chain uses TRBV6-5 and TRBJ2-5; D might be TRBD2 (6 bases). The CDR3 has 14 amino acids. Trimming stripped 10 bases from V and 5 bases from J, with 20 bases between. From germline, CDR1 is MNHEY and CDR2 SVGAGI. CDR3 bases: TGTGCCACCCGCCCGCTCGGGGGAAGGGAGACCCAGTACTTC. Translated: CATRPLGGRETQYF.